These 23 T cell receptor beta chains came from one sample sequenced in a study of breast tumors, draining lymph nodes, adjacent tissues. Axillary draining lymph nodes of breast cancer patients supplied the node samples. One entry per CDR3 protein results from TCRdb running MiXCR on the multiplex PCR reads. The repertoire holds about 230,000 distinct CDR3 sequences, with around 32% as singletons. The sequencing input was axillary lymph node tissue. Receptors originate from a female donor with breast cancer. Some clones in this sample may be carry-over from other donors' samples.

The chain has TRBV7-2 and TRBJ2-5; 10 nucleotides line up with TRBD2. The germline V gene encodes CDR1 SGHTA and CDR2 FQGNSA. This CDR3 spans 16 amino acids. Trimming at V came to 1 base and at J to 3 bases, leaving 5 bases not matched to a gene. CDR3 loop: CASSLVAGGAKETQYF. Here the CDR3 DNA reads TGTGCCAGCAGCTTAGTAGCGGGAGGAGCAAAAGAGACCCAGTACTTC.

The V call is TRBV19, the J call TRBJ1-6, with D possibly TRBD1 on 6 matching bases. CDR3 size: 14 residues. CDR1 is LNHDA, CDR2 SQIVND, per germline (reference sequence). V was trimmed by 6 bases and J by 9 bases, leaving 15 bases between them. CDR3 in amino acids: CASSSTGSSSPLHF. CDR3 DNA: TGTGCCAGTAGCAGCACAGGGTCGAGTTCACCCCTCCACTTT.

This clonotype occurred many times. The chain links TRBV2 to TRBJ2-1, with D perhaps TRBD1 or TRBD2 (5 bases each). The CDR3 consists of 17 residues. Trimming left V 4 bases short and J 0 bases short, with 16 bases between. From germline, CDR1 is SNHLY and CDR2 FYNNEI. The CDR3 loop is CASSGGRHLSSYNEQFF. CDR3 nucleotides: TGTGCCAGCAGTGGGGGACGGCACCTGAGCTCCTACAATGAGCAGTTCTTC. Complete variable domain (other parts from reference TRBV2 and TRBJ2-1): EPEVTQTPSHQVTQMGQEVILRCVPISNHLYFYWYRQILGQKVEFLVSFYNNEISEKSEIFDDQFSVERPDGSNFTLKIRSTKLEDSAMYFCASSGGRHLSSYNEQFFGPGTRLTVL.

This clonotype was observed many times. CDR3 DNA: TGTGCCAGCAGCCTTCGAGCAACCGGGACTAGCTCCTACAATGAGCAGTTCTTC. Translation gives CASSLRATGTSSYNEQFF. The rearrangement joins TRBV7-9 to TRBJ2-1, with 8 nucleotides matching TRBD2. J lost 0 bases, V lost 5 bases, and 12 bases had no gene match. The CDR3 has 18 residues. Germline CDR1 SEHNR, CDR2 FQNEAQ (reference sequence).

This clonotype has a count of ten or more. J is TRBJ1-3 and V is TRBV7-9, with a weak D call TRBD1 (6 bases). Germline V gene sequence: CDR1 SEHNR, CDR2 FQNEAQ (reference sequence). The CDR3 contains 14 residues. V lost 4 bases, J lost 4 bases, and 11 bases lay in between. The CDR3 here is CASSYQGTGNTIYF. As DNA, the CDR3 is TGTGCCAGCAGCTACCAGGGGACCGGAAACACCATATATTTT.

This clonotype was detected ten times or more. The chain combines TRBV5-1 with TRBJ2-7; D remains unclear. The CDR3 length is 14 residues. Germline V CDR1 and CDR2: SGHRS, YFSETQ. Trimming left V 2 bases short and J 7 bases short, with 16 bases between. The CDR3 coding sequence is TGCGCCAGCAGCTTAAAATCGGACGGTATGGAGCAGTACTTC. Residues: CASSLKSDGMEQYF.

The chain employs TRBV7-2 and TRBJ1-5; tentatively, D is TRBD1 (6 bases). Trimming pared 8 bases from V and 2 bases from J, leaving 10 bases between. The CDR3 consists of 13 residues. CDR1 is SGHTA and CDR2 is FQGNSA in the germline V gene. CDR3 bases: TGTGCCAGCGGCCCAGGGGGCAATCAGCCCCAGCATTTT. Its protein product is CASGPGGNQPQHF. The variable domain in full, completed from reference TRBV7-2 and TRBJ1-5, reads GAGVSQSPSNKVTEKGKDVELRCDPISGHTALYWYRQSLGQGLEFLIYFQGNSAPDKSGLPSDRFSAERTGGSVSTLTIQRTQQEDSAVYLCASGPGGNQPQHFGDGTRLSIL.

This clonotype was counted ten times or more. V and J are TRBV7-2 and TRBJ2-5; D is undetermined. The CDR3 is 14 residues long. Germline V gene sequence: CDR1 SGHTA, CDR2 FQGNSA. V shed 2 bases and J shed 1 base, with 8 bases lying between them. CDR3 DNA sequence: TGTGCCAGCAGCTTATTGGGCCTCCAAGAGACCCAGTACTTC. It specifies CASSLLGLQETQYF.

There are many counts of this clonotype. The V call is TRBV10-3, the J call TRBJ2-1, with 10 positions matching TRBD2. The CDR3 spans 14 residues. V lost 5 bases and J lost 7; bases outside the gene matches: 5. CDR1 is ENHRY and CDR2 is SYGVKD in the germline V gene. For the CDR3, the DNA is TGTGCCATCAGTCTAGCGGGAGTGGGGAATGAGCAGTTCTTC. It is translated as CAISLAGVGNEQFF.

On this clonotype itself: A single base separates this from a much larger clone, so it may be a read error. The chain combines TRBV20-1 with TRBJ2-5, with 7 bases identical to TRBD2. V gave up 5 bases and J gave up 4 bases; unmatched junction bases: 13. The germline V gene has CDR1 DFQATT and CDR2 SNEGSKA (reference sequence). CDR3 length: 15 amino acids. CDR3 protein: CSAADSTSITETQYF. CDR3 bases: TGCAGTGCTGCCGATTCGACTAGCATCACAGAGACCCAGTACTTC.

Remarks on this clonotype: An end of the junction differs from the germline gene, which may be a read error. This rearrangement joins TRBV9 to TRBJ1-2; D not resolved. This CDR3 spans 12 amino acids. The germline V gene encodes CDR1 SGDLS and CDR2 YYNGEE. CDR3 sequence: CASGVAGYDYTF. CDR3 nucleotide sequence: TGTGCCAGCGGCGTAGCTGGGTATGACTACACCTTC.

The rearrangement uses TRBV19 and TRBJ1-6; 7 bases agree with TRBD1. V was clipped by 1 base and J by 5 bases; unmatched bases: 8. CDR1 and CDR2 (germline): LNHDA, SQIVND (reference sequence). The CDR3 runs 17 residues. CDR3 region: CASSIGGRGGNNSPLHF. DNA of the CDR3: TGTGCCAGTAGTATAGGTGGCAGGGGGGGCAATAATTCACCCCTCCACTTT.

This clonotype was seen many times. The chain is built from TRBV13 and TRBJ2-7; D is possibly TRBD1 (6 bases). The CDR3 contains 17 residues. Germline CDR1 reads PRHDT; CDR2 reads FYEKMQ (reference sequence). Trimming shortened V by 1 base and J by 0 bases, and 16 bases separated the two germline ends. The CDR3: CASSLAPGGSSSYEQYF. CDR3 nucleotide sequence: TGTGCCAGCAGCTTAGCGCCTGGGGGCTCCAGCTCCTACGAGCAGTACTTC.

This clonotype was seen just once. This chain uses TRBV7-2 with TRBJ2-2, with a weak D call TRBD2 (5 bases). The CDR3 has 17 amino acids. With 1 base removed from V and 6 bases from J, the gap between germline ends came to 18 bases. Germline CDR1 SGHTA, CDR2 FQGNSA. CDR3 in DNA: TGTGCCAGCAGCTTAGGTTTTATCGGGGTCCGGGCCGGGGAGCTGTTTTTT. Protein product: CASSLGFIGVRAGELFF.

The chain employs TRBV14 and TRBJ2-7, with D perhaps matching TRBD1 or TRBD2 (5 bases each). CDR3 size: 15 residues. Germline assignment: CDR1 SGHDN and CDR2 FVKESK. V was pared by 5 bases and J by 6 bases, with 20 bases between. The CDR3 region is CASSAQPGQGCEQYF. The CDR3 DNA reads as TGTGCCAGCAGCGCTCAACCGGGGCAAGGGTGCGAGCAGTACTTC.

As DNA, the CDR3 is TGTGCCAGCAGCTCCCGGGCGAGGGGCCCAGACAATGAGCAGTTCTTC. Translated, it gives CASSSRARGPDNEQFF. The chain couples TRBV5-8 to TRBJ2-1; the D gene could be TRBD1 or TRBD2 (5 bases each). There are 16 residues in the CDR3. Trimming removed 3 bases from V and 5 bases from J, with 18 bases in between. Germline V gene lookup returns CDR1 SGHTS and CDR2 YDEGEE.

This clonotype appeared many times. The chain employs TRBV19 and TRBJ2-2, with D uncertain. CDR3 length: 13 residues. V dropped 6 bases and J dropped 3 bases, with 8 bases sitting between them. CDR1 is LNHDA and CDR2 is SQIVND in the germline V gene (reference sequence). DNA for the CDR3: TGTGCCAGTAGGACCTCTTACACCGGGGAGCTGTTTTTT. The encoded protein is CASRTSYTGELFF. Based on the CDR3 plus reference TRBV19 and TRBJ2-2, the full variable domain is DGGITQSPKYLFRKEGQNVTLSCEQNLNHDAMYWYRQDPGQGLRLIYYSQIVNDFQKGDIAEGYSVSREKKESFPLTVTSAQKNPTAFYLCASRTSYTGELFFGEGSRLTVL.

The V gene is TRBV15, the J gene TRBJ2-1; 7 positions agree with TRBD1. The V gene end was trimmed by 0 bases and the J gene end by 8 bases; junction bases not matched to a gene: 13. The germline V gene has CDR1 LNHNV and CDR2 YYDKDF (reference sequence). The CDR3 totals 17 residues. CDR3 loop: CATSRDDGGQITDEQFF. DNA of the CDR3: TGTGCCACCAGCAGAGACGATGGGGGACAGATCACCGATGAGCAGTTCTTC.

This clonotype was counted ten times or more. The chain is built from TRBV5-4 and TRBJ2-7; TRBD2 agrees at 8 bases. The CDR3 contains 13 residues. Per germline, CDR1 SGHNT and CDR2 YYREEE (reference sequence). The V gene end was trimmed by 2 bases and the J gene end by 3 bases; junction bases not matched to a gene: 1. The chain's CDR3 is CASSLLADYEQYF. CDR3 coding DNA: TGTGCCAGCAGCTTACTAGCGGACTACGAGCAGTACTTC.

This clonotype was seen repeatedly, ten times or more. This sequence joins TRBV20-1 and TRBJ2-6; TRBD2 agrees at 10 bases. Unmatched junction bases numbered 5, after V lost 3 bases and J lost 0 bases. Germline V lookup: CDR1 DFQATT, CDR2 SNEGSKA (reference sequence). This CDR3 is 17 amino acids long. The CDR3 nucleotides are TGCAGTGCTAGGGCCAGCGGGAGGGCCTCTGGGGCCAACGTCCTGACTTTC. As protein: CSARASGRASGANVLTF.

This rearrangement joins TRBV20-1 to TRBJ2-1, with D possibly called TRBD1 or TRBD2 (6 bases each). Trimming stripped 0 bases from V and 6 bases from J, with 9 bases between. The CDR3 covers 13 residues. Germline V gene sequence: CDR1 DFQATT, CDR2 SNEGSKA (reference sequence). The CDR3 bases are TGCAGTGCTAGAGATGGAGGGGGCAATGAGCAGTTCTTC. This translates into CSARDGGGNEQFF.

This clonotype was seen at least ten times. With a much larger clone just one base away, this may be a read error. The CDR3 loop is CSASRRDSPPHF. Written as DNA, the CDR3 is TGCAGTGCTAGTCGACGGGATTCACCCCCCCACTTT. The V and J genes are TRBV20-1 and TRBJ1-6; no reliable D call. The CDR3 is 12 amino acids. Germline V gene data show CDR1 as DFQATT and CDR2 as SNEGSKA (reference sequence).

Details on this clonotype: This may stem from a read error, because a much larger clone lies one nucleotide away. The V call is TRBV14, the J call TRBJ2-2; possibly TRBD1 or TRBD2 for D (5 bases each). This CDR3 has 16 residues. Per the germline V gene, CDR1 is SGHDN and CDR2 is FVKESK. CDR3 residues: CASSPSGIQNTGALFF. In nucleotides, the CDR3 is TGTGCCAGCAGCCCCTCCGGGATTCAAAACACCGGGGCGCTGTTTTTT.